This T cell receptor beta chain was recovered during a study of T cell repertoires in cytomegalovirus infection. Study-wide background: Alongside well-studied HLA-B-restricted CMV epitopes, recently identified HLA-C-restricted CMV epitopes were also used. Matching HLA type, along with CMV infection, was indicated by public TCR beta signatures.

TCRdb re-called the reads through MiXCR, storing one row per CDR3 protein. The sample has about 920,000 distinct CDR3 sequences, about 33% seen once; the top ten hold about an eighth. General study results and limits: Predominance within the ex vivo response was attributable to HLA-C-restricted CMV-specific TCR beta clonotypes.

Regarding this clonotype: Its target is unknown.

This TCR was sampled from a human donor in good health (CMV status not recorded). Some clones in this sample may be carry-over from other donors' samples. The sample was cultured CD8+ T cells from PBMCs, taken from culture after CMV antigen stimulation.

The CDR3 DNA sequence: TGTGCCAGCAGGAGTGACAGCAACTCCTACAATGAGCAGTTCTTC. This encodes CASRSDSNSYNEQFF. The chain recombines TRBV6-2 or TRBV6-3 with TRBJ2-1; D is perhaps TRBD1 (5 bases). Germline V gene sequence: CDR1 MNHEY, CDR2 SVGEGT. This CDR3 spans 15 amino acids. Trimming removed 6 bases at V and 0 bases at J, with 12 bases between.